The 29 T cell receptor beta chains listed next were all sequenced from one sample in a study of T cells after yellow fever vaccination. TCRdb independently ran MiXCR on the 5' RACE reads; one entry per CDR3 protein. The sample carries some 340,000 distinct CDR3 sequences, about 11% recorded once. The material sequenced was CD4+ T cells sorted from PBMCs, taken 45 days after the yellow fever booster vaccination. Receptors originate from a man in his late teens or twenties who received the YFV17D yellow fever vaccine.

This sequence joins TRBV18 and TRBJ2-6, with 10 positions matching TRBD1. J gave up 0 bases and V 4 bases, and 3 bases lay outside the gene matches. CDR3 length: 17 amino acids. Germline lookup yields CDR1 KGHSH and CDR2 LQKENI. The CDR3 DNA sequence: TGTGCCAGCTCACGGGGACAGGGGCGCTCTGGGGCCAACGTCCTGACTTTC. Encoded protein: CASSRGQGRSGANVLTF.

This clonotype was counted between two and nine times. The rearrangement links TRBV30 to TRBJ1-5; no reliable D call. The CDR3 has 12 amino acids. Germline V gene lookup returns CDR1 GTSNPN and CDR2 SVGIG (reference sequence). V was trimmed by 0 bases and J by 6 bases, leaving 6 bases between them. The CDR3 sequence is CAWSVPPQPQHF. The DNA of the CDR3 is TGTGCCTGGAGTGTCCCACCTCAGCCCCAGCATTTT.

The table lists this clonotype with many counts. This sequence joins TRBV20-1 and TRBJ1-5; TRBD1 is a possible D gene (5 bases). This CDR3 has 13 amino acids. The germline CDR1 and CDR2 sequences are DFQATT and SNEGSKA (reference sequence). Trimming shortened V by 6 bases and J by 5 bases, and 14 bases separated the two germline ends. The CDR3 DNA sequence: TGCAGTGCCAACCCTCTGGGGGATCAGCCCCAGCATTTT. This translates into CSANPLGDQPQHF.

The chain couples TRBV12-3 or TRBV12-4 to TRBJ2-7; 12 nucleotides match TRBD2. CDR3 length equals 14 residues. V shed 5 bases and J 5 bases; nucleotides not matched to a gene: 4. CDR3 sequence: CASSLLAGGHEQYF. The CDR3 nucleotides read TGTGCCAGCAGTCTACTAGCGGGGGGCCACGAGCAGTACTTC.

This clonotype was counted ten times or more. The chain is built from TRBV12-3 or TRBV12-4 and TRBJ1-6; 10 bases are shared with TRBD1. CDR3 size: 16 residues. V was pared by 0 bases and J by 7 bases, with 3 bases of the junction left unmatched. This CDR3 reads CASSLATGGGNSPLHF. The CDR3 DNA reads TGTGCCAGCAGTTTAGCGACAGGGGGCGGGAATTCACCCCTCCACTTT.

A few counts support this clonotype. The chain is built from TRBV18 and TRBJ2-3; a possible D gene is TRBD1 (6 bases). V shed 6 bases and J shed 0 bases, with 10 bases lying between them. From germline, CDR1 is KGHSH and CDR2 LQKENI. The CDR3 is 14 amino acids. The CDR3 loop reads CASSYGQSTDTQYF. The CDR3 DNA reads TGTGCCAGCTCCTATGGACAGAGCACAGATACGCAGTATTTT.

Many counts were recorded for this clonotype. J is TRBJ1-2 and V is TRBV10-3; tentative D call: TRBD1 (5 bases). CDR1 is ENHRY, CDR2 SYGVKD, per germline. The germline V and J ends were trimmed by 7 bases and 2 bases, with 11 bases remaining between them. CDR3 size: 13 residues. For the CDR3, the DNA is TGTGCCATCACCCTGACAGAGAACTATGGCTACACCTTC. This translates into CAITLTENYGYTF.

This clonotype was detected a few times. This sequence joins TRBV29-1 and TRBJ1-2, with 8 bases that match TRBD1. The CDR3 length is 14 residues. CDR1 is SQVTM and CDR2 is ANQGSEA in the germline V gene. J gave up 4 bases and V 0 bases, and 4 bases lay outside the gene matches. The CDR3 region has the DNA TGCAGCGTTGAAGAGGACAGGGAGGTCTATGGCTACACCTTC. This encodes CSVEEDREVYGYTF.

The chain joins TRBV7-2 to TRBJ2-2; 7 bases match TRBD2. Germline V gene sequence: CDR1 SGHTA, CDR2 FQGNSA. This CDR3 comprises 16 residues. V was clipped by 3 bases and J by 3 bases; unmatched bases: 7. CDR3 sequence reads: CASSLRRSGDTGELFF. CDR3 in DNA: TGTGCCAGCAGCTTGAGGCGAAGCGGGGACACCGGGGAGCTGTTTTTT.

The chain is built from TRBV12-3 or TRBV12-4 and TRBJ2-5; D possibly corresponds to TRBD2 (5 bases). This CDR3 has 12 residues. V dropped 4 bases and J dropped 7 bases, with 10 bases sitting between them. CDR3 loop: CASSWAAGTQYF. CDR3 DNA sequence: TGTGCCAGCAGTTGGGCGGCGGGGACCCAGTACTTC.

The chain has TRBV29-1 and TRBJ1-1; 8 bases line up with TRBD1. Germline CDR1 and CDR2: SQVTM and ANQGSEA. The V segment lost 2 bases and the J segment 7 bases; nucleotides outside the gene matches: 12. The CDR3 totals 15 residues. DNA of the CDR3: TGCAGCGTTGAAAGGTCACGGACAGGGAGCGATGAAGCTTTCTTT. Amino acids: CSVERSRTGSDEAFF.

The sample holds a few counts of this clonotype. CDR3 region: CASTRPRGSGNTIYF. The CDR3 bases are TGTGCCAGCACCCGTCCCCGCGGCTCTGGAAACACCATATATTTT. The chain uses TRBV6-2 or TRBV6-3 and TRBJ1-3; D unclear. The CDR3 spans 15 residues. Trimming left V 7 bases short and J 0 bases short, with 13 bases between. Germline-derived CDR1 and CDR2 are MNHEY and SVGEGT.

V usage is TRBV7-9 and J usage is TRBJ2-3; D is unresolved. This CDR3 contains 14 residues. V lost 5 bases to trimming and J lost 0 bases, with 9 bases between them. Germline loops: CDR1 SEHNR, CDR2 FQNEAQ (reference sequence). The CDR3 protein is CASSEFGSTDTQYF. In nucleotides, the CDR3 is TGTGCCAGCAGCGAGTTCGGGAGCACAGATACGCAGTATTTT.

A few counts support this clonotype. This chain links TRBV7-8 with TRBJ2-1; D uncertain. Trimming pared 1 base from V and 0 bases from J, leaving 13 bases between. Germline CDR1 is SGHVS and CDR2 is FQNEAQ. The CDR3 extends over 17 amino acids. The CDR3 nucleotides are TGTGCCAGCAGCTTAGGGACGGTCCCAGGCTCCTACAATGAGCAGTTCTTC. Its protein is CASSLGTVPGSYNEQFF.

Only a few counts were recorded for this clonotype. The limits of the CDR3 on the DNA are not certain, so only TCRdb's listed CDR3 is given. V and J are TRBV27 and TRBJ1-3; the D call TRBD1 from the table was never checked on the DNA. The CDR3 comprises 16 residues, both ends counted. Looked up from germline, CDR1 is MNHEY and CDR2 is SMNVEV (reference sequence). CDR3 in amino acids: CASSSSGTGVGNTIYF.

This clonotype was counted ten times or more. V is TRBV4-3 and J is TRBJ1-1, with D unclear. V gave up 0 bases and J gave up 8 bases, with 10 bases separating them. Germline V gives CDR1 LGHNA, CDR2 YSLEER. CDR3 length: 13 residues. The CDR3 is CASSQDLFAEAFF. CDR3 bases: TGCGCCAGCAGCCAAGATTTATTCGCCGAAGCTTTCTTT.

This clonotype was observed a few times. This sequence joins TRBV7-2 and TRBJ2-7; D is perhaps TRBD2 (5 bases). Trimming took 5 bases from V and 3 from J, leaving 14 bases between them. This CDR3 is built from 14 residues. Germline V lookup: CDR1 SGHTA, CDR2 FQGNSA. The CDR3 reads CASSPQSGYYEQYV. The DNA for the CDR3 is TGTGCCAGCAGCCCACAGAGCGGATACTACGAGCAGTACGTC.

The table lists this clonotype with many counts. CDR3 bases: TGTGCCAGCAGTGGACAGATAAATTCAGATACGCAGTATTTT. Its translation is CASSGQINSDTQYF. This rearrangement joins TRBV6-4 to TRBJ2-3; D might be TRBD1 (5 bases). CDR1 is MRHNA, CDR2 SNTAGT, per germline. The CDR3 spans 14 residues. V was cut by 4 bases and J by 4 bases, with 12 bases left in between.

This clonotype was seen a handful of times. V and J are TRBV5-1 and TRBJ2-7; the match to TRBD1 covers 7 bases. The CDR3 covers 14 residues. The J segment lost 6 bases and the V segment lost 0 bases, leaving 6 bases of the junction unmatched. The germline CDR1 and CDR2 sequences are SGHRS and YFSETQ. As DNA, the CDR3 is TGCGCCAGCAGCTTGGCGACAGGGCATCGCGAGCAGTACTTC. Translation: CASSLATGHREQYF.

This clonotype was observed a few times. J is TRBJ2-1 and V is TRBV10-3; tentative D call: TRBD2 (7 bases). The CDR3 covers 16 residues. Trimming pared 8 bases from V and 6 bases from J, leaving 23 bases between. From germline, CDR1 is ENHRY and CDR2 SYGVKD. In nucleotides, the CDR3 is TGTGCCATCTCCGCGGGGGCGACAAGCGGTCGCAATGAGCAGTTCTTC. Encoded protein: CAISAGATSGRNEQFF.

In this sample, this clonotype turned up many times. The chain has TRBV6-2 or TRBV6-3 and TRBJ1-5; D not certain. V dropped 2 bases and J dropped 15 bases, with 26 bases sitting between them. The CDR3 extends over 16 amino acids. The germline CDR1 and CDR2 sequences are MNHEY and SVGEGT. The CDR3 here is CASSYPPSRRQSAPHF. CDR3 in DNA: TGTGCCAGCAGTTACCCGCCTTCCAGGAGGCAATCAGCCCCGCATTTT.

Many counts were recorded for this clonotype. The gene calls are TRBV27 and TRBJ1-2; a weak D match, TRBD1 (6 bases). Germline V lookup: CDR1 MNHEY, CDR2 SMNVEV (reference sequence). V lost 5 bases and J lost 5, with 15 bases in between. The CDR3 runs 14 residues. The CDR3 reads CASSLTGLGYGYTF. CDR3 in DNA: TGTGCCAGCAGTCTTACAGGGCTAGGGTATGGCTACACCTTC.

The CDR3: CASSRVKRGDRDYGYTF. In DNA, the CDR3 is TGCGCCAGCAGTCGCGTGAAGCGGGGGGACCGGGACTATGGCTACACCTTC. The chain is built from TRBV5-1 and TRBJ1-2; D is perhaps TRBD1 (5 bases). Germline loops: CDR1 SGHRS, CDR2 YFSETQ. CDR3 length equals 17 residues. V was shortened by 5 bases and J by 3 bases, with 23 bases between the two germline ends.

This clonotype was seen a handful of times. The chain has TRBV3-1 and TRBJ2-1, with 9 bases that match TRBD1. The CDR3 is 12 residues long. Germline loops: CDR1 LGHDT, CDR2 YNNKEL (reference sequence). J lost 16 bases, V lost 0 bases, and 4 bases had no gene match. This CDR3 is CASSQDYRGLFF. CDR3 in DNA: TGTGCCAGCAGCCAAGATTACAGGGGGCTCTTCTTC.

This clonotype showed up many times. The chain recombines TRBV19 with TRBJ2-7; 10 nucleotides match TRBD1. The V segment lost 6 bases and the J segment 2 bases; nucleotides outside the gene matches: 7. The CDR3 length is 15 residues. The germline V gene has CDR1 LNHDA and CDR2 SQIVND (reference sequence). The CDR3 loop is CASSRPGQGTYEQYF. The CDR3 coding sequence is TGTGCCAGTAGCCGACCGGGACAGGGGACCTACGAGCAGTACTTC.

This clonotype was observed a handful of times. This chain uses TRBV5-1 with TRBJ2-5; D is undetermined. V lost 1 base to trimming and J lost 1 base, with 8 bases between them. The CDR3 contains 14 residues. Germline values: CDR1 SGHRS, CDR2 YFSETQ. This chain's CDR3 is CASSLIDPQETQYF. In DNA form, the CDR3 reads TGCGCCAGCAGCTTGATCGACCCCCAAGAGACCCAGTACTTC.

This chain uses TRBV7-2 with TRBJ1-4; 9 bases fit TRBD1. The V segment lost 2 bases and the J segment 5 bases; nucleotides outside the gene matches: 6. This CDR3 has 16 amino acids. Germline V CDR1 and CDR2: SGHTA, FQGNSA. The CDR3 loop is CASSLSGTGRNEKLFF. In nucleotides, the CDR3 is TGTGCCAGCAGCTTAAGTGGGACAGGGAGAAATGAAAAACTGTTTTTT.

At least ten counts were recorded for this clonotype. The genes are TRBV9 and TRBJ2-1, with 9 positions matching TRBD2. Per the germline V gene, CDR1 is SGDLS and CDR2 is YYNGEE. This CDR3 has 15 residues. Trimming removed 4 bases from V and 4 bases from J; junction bases left unmatched: 6. The CDR3 loop reads CASSLTSGDYNEQFF. The CDR3 region has the DNA TGTGCCAGCAGCCTGACTAGCGGTGATTACAATGAGCAGTTCTTC.

This clonotype was found many times. The CDR3 protein is CASSLVRGASDTQYF. The DNA for the CDR3 is TGTGCCAGCAGCTTAGTCCGGGGGGCGTCAGATACGCAGTATTTT. V gene TRBV11-2 combines with J gene TRBJ2-3; TRBD2 is a possible D gene (7 bases). The germline V and J ends were trimmed by 1 base and 4 bases, with 12 bases remaining between them. Germline assignment: CDR1 SGHAT and CDR2 FQNNGV. CDR3 length: 15 residues.